This TCR beta chain was identified in a study of T cell clonotyping in hematopoietic cell transplantation. Assay: immunoSEQ multiplex PCR; the TCRdb copy retains only in-frame clones and omits some. The profile shows 17,000 or so clones, 75% to 90% of them singletons. The study's findings and limits: Without cell sorting, CD4 versus CD8 contributions remain unresolved. At the given depth, recipient repertoires were over 95% de novo clonotypes.

On this clone itself: Antigen unknown.

CDR1 is SGHTA, CDR2 FQGTGA, per germline. V gave up 2 bases and J gave up 1 base, with 11 bases separating them. The CDR3 runs to 15 residues. The receptor comes from a man over 45 in good health. Some clones in this sample may be carry-over from other donors' samples. V is TRBV7-3 and J is TRBJ1-1; D uncertain. The material sequenced was peripheral blood mononuclear cells. The CDR3 nucleotides are TGTGCCAGCAGCTTACAGCGGGCGAGGAACACTGAAGCTTTCTTT. Protein: CASSLQRARNTEAFF. Full variable domain (outside the CDR3, taken from reference TRBV7-3 and TRBJ1-1): GAGVSQTPSNKVTEKGKYVELRCDPISGHTALYWYRQSLGQGPEFLIYFQGTGAADDSGLPNDRFFAVRPEGSVSTLKIQRTERGDSAVYLCASSLQRARNTEAFFGQGTRLTVV.